The 11 T cell receptor beta chains reported below all come from one sample, sequenced in a study of cytomegalovirus exposure and HLA in healthy donors. PCR employed 60 Vbeta and 13 Jbeta primers. Method: immunoSEQ multiplex PCR; TCRdb's copy keeps in-frame clones and lacks some. The table has 150,000 to 200,000 clones, approximately 86% seen once. The sample consisted of PBMCs. Source of these receptors: a male donor in good health and CMV-seronegative.

As DNA, the CDR3 is TGTGCCAGTAGTCGGACTAGCGGGAGAAATGAGCAGTTCTTC. Its protein product is CASSRTSGRNEQFF. V and J are TRBV19 and TRBJ2-1; the match to TRBD2 covers 13 bases. V lost 5 bases, J lost 7 bases, and 2 bases stayed unmatched. From germline, CDR1 is LNHDA and CDR2 SQIVND (reference sequence). The CDR3 sequence is 14 residues long.

The chain employs TRBV27 and TRBJ1-5; 9 bases are shared with TRBD1. The CDR3 contains 16 residues. Germline CDR1 and CDR2: MNHEY and SMNVEV (reference sequence). Trimming removed 6 bases from V and 4 bases from J; junction bases left unmatched: 10. CDR3 sequence reads: CASSQATGGANQPQHF. CDR3 nucleotides: TGTGCCAGCAGCCAAGCGACAGGGGGAGCAAATCAGCCCCAGCATTTT.

This clone was found a few times. The rearrangement links TRBV19 to TRBJ1-1; 12 bases are a match to TRBD1. This CDR3 region has 15 residues. V shed 9 bases, J shed 10 bases, and the junction held 15 bases outside the gene matches. The germline V gene encodes CDR1 LNHDA and CDR2 SQIVND (reference sequence). The CDR3 spells CASTGVPGQGARAFF. In DNA form, the CDR3 reads TGTGCCAGCACGGGCGTCCCGGGACAGGGGGCGCGAGCTTTCTTT.

V is TRBV29-1 and J is TRBJ2-7, with 8 bases aligning to TRBD2. Trimming removed 4 bases from V and 2 bases from J; junction bases left unmatched: 13. CDR1 and CDR2 from the germline V gene are SQVTM and ANQGSEA. This CDR3 has 16 amino acids. CDR3 region: CSVGLASGRPTYEQYF. The CDR3 nucleotides are TGCAGCGTTGGGCTGGCTAGCGGGCGCCCCACCTACGAGCAGTACTTC.

The chain combines TRBV11-2 with TRBJ2-7; D is undetermined. Germline V gene lookup returns CDR1 SGHAT and CDR2 FQNNGV. V lost 2 bases and J lost 3, with 8 bases in between. CDR3 length: 13 residues. This CDR3 is CASSLNVYYEQYF. DNA for the CDR3: TGTGCCAGCAGCTTAAATGTATACTACGAGCAGTACTTC. The full variable domain, completed using reference TRBV11-2 and TRBJ2-7, is EAGVAQSPRYKIIEKRQSVAFWCNPISGHATLYWYQQILGQGPKLLIQFQNNGVVDDSQLPKDRFSAERLKGVDSTLKIQPAKLEDSAVYLCASSLNVYYEQYFGPGTRLTVT.

V and J are TRBV19 and TRBJ2-1; 8 nucleotides align to TRBD2. V shed 6 bases and J 0 bases; nucleotides not matched to a gene: 7. The CDR3 spans 16 residues. The germline V gene has CDR1 LNHDA and CDR2 SQIVND (reference sequence). In nucleotides, the CDR3 is TGTGCCAGTAGCCCTACTAGCGGAGGCTCCTACAATGAGCAGTTCTTC. Residues: CASSPTSGGSYNEQFF.

J is TRBJ1-2 and V is TRBV10-3, with D maybe TRBD1 (5 bases). V was clipped by 8 bases and J by 2 bases, with 12 bases between them. This CDR3 region has 13 residues. CDR1 and CDR2 from the germline V gene are ENHRY and SYGVKD. CDR3 sequence reads: CAIVSGHNYGYTF. The CDR3 coding sequence is TGTGCCATCGTGTCAGGGCACAACTATGGCTACACCTTC.

The chain couples TRBV4-2 to TRBJ2-7; 8 bases fit TRBD1. J was trimmed by 5 bases and V by 2 bases; bases with no gene match: 5. Germline values: CDR1 LGHNA, CDR2 YNFKEQ. This CDR3 spans 14 amino acids. The CDR3 DNA follows: TGTGCCAGCAGCCAAACAGGGGGTGGCGACGAGCAGTACTTC. The encoded protein is CASSQTGGGDEQYF.

The chain employs TRBV11-2 and TRBJ2-5; D is undetermined. The J call may be wrong; the DNA end is better matched by TRBJ2-7. CDR1 is SGHAT, CDR2 FQNNGV, per germline. The CDR3 contains 12 residues. The CDR3 is CASSPPSYEQYF. DNA of the CDR3: TGTGCCAGCAGCCCTCCCTCCTACGAGCAGTACTTC.

This clone showed up just a few times. The chain recombines TRBV30 with TRBJ1-6; possible D gene TRBD1, 5 bases. Between the trimmed V and J ends, which lost 2 bases and 8 bases, there was a span of 13 bases. Germline lookup yields CDR1 GTSNPN and CDR2 SVGIG (reference sequence). The CDR3 is 14 residues long. DNA of the CDR3: TGTGCCTGGAGTCGGGGCAGGGAGGATTCACCCCTCCACTTT. It specifies CAWSRGREDSPLHF.

In its sample, this clone was seen a few times. The V and J genes are TRBV6-1 and TRBJ2-7, with D tentatively TRBD2 (6 bases). V was cut by 1 base and J by 2 bases, with 12 bases left in between. Looked up from germline, CDR1 is MNHNS and CDR2 is SASEGT. CDR3 length equals 15 residues. The CDR3 DNA sequence: TGTGCCAGCAGTGAAGTCGGGGGTAAGGCCTACGAGCAGTACTTC. Encoded protein: CASSEVGGKAYEQYF.